One and the same sample provided the 7 T cell receptor beta chains below, sequenced in a study of blood T cells in healthy people across ages. A J-beta primer mix and a sample-barcoded 5' primer were used in a second PCR of roughly 6 to 12 cycles. One entry per CDR3 protein results from TCRdb running MiXCR on the 5' RACE reads. Of approximately 730,000 distinct CDR3 sequences in the sample, roughly 43% were seen once. The sequenced sample was blood. These receptors were collected from a woman aged 55-70 years in good health.

The CDR3 sequence: CASSRLAVDEQFF. The CDR3 bases are TGTGCCAGCTCAAGACTAGCGGTGGATGAGCAGTTCTTC. The chain links TRBV18 to TRBJ2-1, with 9 positions matching TRBD2. The V and J ends lost 5 bases and 8 bases, in that order; junction bases with no gene match: 4. The CDR3 is 13 residues long. Germline CDR1 is KGHSH and CDR2 is LQKENI.

This clonotype has more than one count but fewer than ten. The chain recombines TRBV2 with TRBJ2-3; 8 nucleotides agree with TRBD1. The V gene's germline CDR1 is SNHLY and CDR2 FYNNEI. This CDR3 region has 14 residues. V trimming: 8 bases; J trimming: 2 bases; junction bases outside the gene matches: 6. The DNA of the CDR3 is TGTGCCAGCCTACCGGGACAGGTCACAGATACGCAGTATTTT. Translating it yields CASLPGQVTDTQYF.

The chain combines TRBV6-5 with TRBJ2-3, with no clear D. CDR3 length: 15 amino acids. Germline CDR1 and CDR2: MNHEY and SVGAGI. V lost 1 base and J lost 2, with 10 bases in between. CDR3 sequence (DNA): TGTGCCAGCAGTTACTTCTCGGACCCCACAGATACGCAGTATTTT. Protein product: CASSYFSDPTDTQYF.

The chain couples TRBV27 to TRBJ2-3; possible D gene TRBD2, 7 bases. The V end was cut by 1 base, the J end by 5 bases, with 10 bases between. CDR3 length equals 14 residues. CDR1 and CDR2 from the germline V gene are MNHEY and SMNVEV (reference sequence). The CDR3 spells CASSLWGGGDTQYF. DNA for the CDR3: TGTGCCAGCAGTTTATGGGGGGGCGGAGATACGCAGTATTTT.

The chain recombines TRBV12-3 or TRBV12-4 with TRBJ2-7, with a possible D match to TRBD1 (5 bases). With 6 bases removed from V and 0 bases from J, the gap between germline ends came to 12 bases. This CDR3 has 14 amino acids. The CDR3 region has the DNA TGTGCCAGCAGGGGATCCGACAGCTCCTACGAGCAGTACTTC. This encodes CASRGSDSSYEQYF.

The chain links TRBV28 to TRBJ2-7, with 8 bases identical to TRBD1. The CDR3 loop spans 15 amino acids. With 6 bases clipped from V and 2 bases from J, the junction kept 9 bases outside the gene matches. Germline CDR1 MDHEN, CDR2 SYDVKM. The CDR3 protein is CASSPREQGAYEQYF. CDR3 in DNA: TGTGCCAGCAGCCCTAGGGAACAGGGGGCCTACGAGCAGTACTTC. The complete variable domain, with remaining parts taken from reference TRBV28 and TRBJ2-7, reads DVKVTQSSRYLVKRTGEKVFLECVQDMDHENMFWYRQDPGLGLRLIYFSYDVKMKEKGDIPEGYSVSREKKERFSLILESASTNQTSMYLCASSPREQGAYEQYFGPGTRLTVT.

Note on this clonotype: At one end, the junction sequence differs from germline, possibly due to a read error. The rearrangement uses TRBV3-1 and TRBJ2-1; D unresolved. Germline V CDR1 and CDR2: LGHDT, YNNKEL (reference sequence). CDR3 length: 13 amino acids. This chain's CDR3 is CASSPDWNNERFF. CDR3 in DNA: TGTGCCAGCAGCCCCGACTGGAACAATGAGCGGTTCTTC.